Below, one TCR beta chain is given with its context. Its antigen is still unknown. This record belongs to a study of OX40 agonist ivuxolimab in advanced cancers. Overall study: While on treatment, patients had intravenous ivuxolimab at 0.01 to 10 mg/kg every 2 weeks. Having had anti-PD-1, anti-PD-L1 or anti-CTLA-4 therapy before was allowed, and about 42% had some.

V was pared by 7 bases and J by 5 bases, with 18 bases between. Germline CDR1 SGHAT, CDR2 FQNNGV. The CDR3 is 14 residues long. Generated by immunoSEQ multiplex PCR, the TCRdb table keeps only in-frame clones and is missing some. Of approximately 82,000 clones listed, around four fifths are singletons. Study outcomes and limitations: Fewer expanded clones were found on average in CD4+ than in CD8+ T cells. Antigen specificity of clonally expanded peripheral T cells was not established.

The TCR sequence derives from an adult with an advanced solid tumor such as melanoma, head and neck, liver or kidney cancer. The V and J genes are TRBV11-2 and TRBJ2-7; TRBD2 is a possible D gene (6 bases). The specimen comprised CD4+ or CD8+ T cells sorted from blood, sampled in a trial of the OX40 agonist ivuxolimab. CDR3 protein: CASTRSGAGNEQYF. CDR3 nucleotide sequence: TGTGCCAGCACCCGGTCAGGCGCGGGGAACGAGCAGTACTTC.